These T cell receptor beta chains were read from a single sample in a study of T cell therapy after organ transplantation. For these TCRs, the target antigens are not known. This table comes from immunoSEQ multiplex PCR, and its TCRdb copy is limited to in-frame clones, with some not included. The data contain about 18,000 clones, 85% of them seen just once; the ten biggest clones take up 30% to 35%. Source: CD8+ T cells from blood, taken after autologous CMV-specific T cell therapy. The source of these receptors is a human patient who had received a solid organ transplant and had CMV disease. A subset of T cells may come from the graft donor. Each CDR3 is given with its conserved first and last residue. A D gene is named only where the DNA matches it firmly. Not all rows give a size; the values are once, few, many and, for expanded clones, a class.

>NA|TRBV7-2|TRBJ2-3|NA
TGTGCCAGCAGCCCTACTTTTTCGGGACTCGGCACAGATACGCAGTATTTT
CASSPTFSGLGTDTQYF
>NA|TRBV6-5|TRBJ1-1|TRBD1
TGTGCCAGCCGGACAGGGACGGGCACTGAAGCTTTCTTT
CASRTGTGTEAFF
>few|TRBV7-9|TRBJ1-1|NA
TGTGCCAGCAGCTTAGATTCGAACACTGAAGCTTTCTTT
CASSLDSNTEAFF
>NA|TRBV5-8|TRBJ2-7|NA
TGTGCCAGCAGCTTGGCGATGGGCTACGAGCAGTACTTC
CASSLAMGYEQYF
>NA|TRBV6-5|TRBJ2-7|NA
TGTGCCAGCAGTTACTCGGAGGGACACTACGAGCAGTACTTC
CASSYSEGHYEQYF
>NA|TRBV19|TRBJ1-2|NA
TGTGCCAGTAGCCCGGGACATCTGTATGGCTACACCTTC
CASSPGHLYGYTF
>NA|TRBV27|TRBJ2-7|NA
TGTGCCAGCAGTTCTAGGGCAGAACCCCCTCATGAGCAGTACTTC
CASSSRAEPPHEQYF
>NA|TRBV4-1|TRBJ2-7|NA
TGCGCCAGCAGCCAAGATATGGGCTCCTACGAGCAGTACTTC
CASSQDMGSYEQYF
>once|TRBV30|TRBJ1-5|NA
TGTGCCTGGAGCTTGGGGTTGGGCAATCAGCCCCAGCATTTT
CAWSLGLGNQPQHF
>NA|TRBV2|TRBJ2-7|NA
TGTGCCAGCCGAGGGGGATTACCCTACGAGCAGTACTTC
CASRGGLPYEQYF
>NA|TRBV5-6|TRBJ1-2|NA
TGTGCCAGCAGCTTTGGTGGGGCGGCCGGCTACACCTTC
CASSFGGAAGYTF
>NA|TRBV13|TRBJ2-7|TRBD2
TGTGCCAGCAGCCCCCAGCGGGAGGGCCTATACGAGCAGTACTTC
CASSPQREGLYEQYF
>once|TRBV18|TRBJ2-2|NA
TGTGCCAGCTCACCACTTACGGGACACACCAACACCGGGGAGCTGTTTTTT
CASSPLTGHTNTGELFF
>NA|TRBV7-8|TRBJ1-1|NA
TGTGCCAGCAGCCACCCGGGGGGGGCGGAGACTGAAGCTTTCTTT
CASSHPGGAETEAFF
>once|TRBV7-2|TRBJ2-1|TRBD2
TGTGCCAGCAGTGGACTAGCGGCCTACAATGAGCAGTTCTTC
CASSGLAAYNEQFF
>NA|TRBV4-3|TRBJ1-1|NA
TGCGCCAGCAGCCAAGCACACGTCATGAACACTGAAGCTTTCTTT
CASSQAHVMNTEAFF
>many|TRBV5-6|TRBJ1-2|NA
TGTGCCAGCAGCTCCCAGGGGAGCTATGGCTACACCTTC
CASSSQGSYGYTF
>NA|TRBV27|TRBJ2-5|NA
TGTGCCAGCAGTCCCACCCCGGGAGACGAGACCCAGTACTTC
CASSPTPGDETQYF
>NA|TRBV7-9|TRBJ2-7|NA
TGTGCCAGCAGCTTAACCCGGACTTCCGAGCAGTACTTC
CASSLTRTSEQYF
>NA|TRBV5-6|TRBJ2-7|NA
TGTGCCAGCAGCACAGGGTCGTACTACGAGCAGTACTTC
CASSTGSYYEQYF
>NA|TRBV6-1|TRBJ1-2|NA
TGTGCCAGCAGTGAAGACATCGGCCGAACTAACTATGGCTACACCTTC
CASSEDIGRTNYGYTF
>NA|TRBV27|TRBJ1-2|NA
TGTGCCAGCAGTCGACAGGATCTCGACGGCTACACCTTC
CASSRQDLDGYTF
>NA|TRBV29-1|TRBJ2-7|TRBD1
TGCAGCGTAATGACAGGGGCGGTTGGAAAGCAGTACTTC
CSVMTGAVGKQYF
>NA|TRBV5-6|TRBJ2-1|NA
TGTGCCAGCAGCTTAGCCGGGACCAAGAATGAGCAGTTCTTC
CASSLAGTKNEQFF
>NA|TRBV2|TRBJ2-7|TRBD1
TGTGCCAGCATGATCGGGACAGGGTATTACGAGCAGTACTTC
CASMIGTGYYEQYF
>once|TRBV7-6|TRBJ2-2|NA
TGTGCCAGCAGCTTAGAAGGGGGCACCGGGGAGCTGTTTTTT
CASSLEGGTGELFF
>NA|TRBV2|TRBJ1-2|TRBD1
TGTGCCAGCAGTGAAGTAAACGGGGACAGGGGTTCTAACTATGGCTACACCTTC
CASSEVNGDRGSNYGYTF
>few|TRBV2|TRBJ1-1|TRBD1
TGTGCCAGCAGTGGAAGGACAGGAGTAACTATGAACACTGAAGCTTTCTTT
CASSGRTGVTMNTEAFF
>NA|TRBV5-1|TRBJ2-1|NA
TGCGCCAGCAGGGCCGGGACGTGGGGCCTCAATGAGCAGTTCTTC
CASRAGTWGLNEQFF